A single sample is the source of the 3 T cell receptor beta chains below, sequenced in a study of OX40 agonist ivuxolimab in advanced cancers. Data came from immunoSEQ multiplex PCR; TCRdb stores just in-frame clones and leaves some out. The data show about 61,000 clones, with approximately 92% seen just once and around 25% held by the top ten. The sequences come from CD4+ or CD8+ T cells sorted from blood, collected in a trial of the OX40 agonist ivuxolimab. The receptors were gathered from an adult with an advanced solid tumor such as melanoma, head and neck, liver or kidney cancer.

The chain has TRBV5-6 and TRBJ2-1; possible D gene TRBD2, 6 bases. The CDR3 has 13 amino acids. The V end lost 4 bases, the J end lost 4 bases, and 9 bases lay between the germline ends. CDR1 and CDR2 from the germline V gene are SGHDT and YYEEEE. The chain's CDR3 is CASSRRGYNEQFF. In nucleotides, the CDR3 is TGTGCCAGCAGCAGACGGGGGTACAATGAGCAGTTCTTC. The full variable domain, its missing parts supplied by reference TRBV5-6 and TRBJ2-1, is DAGVTQSPTHLIKTRGQQVTLRCSPKSGHDTVSWYQQALGQGPQFIFQYYEEEERQRGNFPDRFSGHQFPNYSSELNVNALLLGDSALYLCASSRRGYNEQFFGPGTRLTVL.

The chain couples TRBV9 to TRBJ2-3; the D gene is possibly TRBD2 (5 bases). This CDR3 has 14 residues. V gave up 3 bases and J gave up 4 bases, with 12 bases separating them. From germline, CDR1 is SGDLS and CDR2 YYNGEE. Here the CDR3 reads CASSGPSNPDTQYF. The CDR3 DNA is TGTGCCAGCAGCGGCCCTAGCAACCCAGATACGCAGTATTTT.

V usage is TRBV27 and J usage is TRBJ1-5; 7 bases align to TRBD1. The CDR3 is made up of 15 amino acids. The V segment lost 6 bases and the J segment 0 bases; nucleotides outside the gene matches: 5. The V gene's germline CDR1 is MNHEY and CDR2 SMNVEV (reference sequence). The CDR3 bases are TGTGCCAGCAGCTCAGGGGGAGTTAGCAATCAGCCCCAGCATTTT. Protein product: CASSSGGVSNQPQHF.